This T cell receptor beta chain comes out of a study of T cell clones after liver transplantation. Looking at the study overall: Samples came from ITN030ST, which attempted immunosuppression withdrawal within 2 years of liver transplantation.

For this clone: What it binds is unknown.

Study findings and constraints: In a couple of subjects, few donor cells limited the measurable donor-reactive repertoire.

Clones were read by immunoSEQ multiplex PCR, and TCRdb kept only the in-frame ones, dropping some. The sample has 45,000 to 60,000 clones, under 85% seen once; the top ten hold about 9.7%. The germline gives CDR1 MDHEN, CDR2 SYDVKM. CDR3 length equals 18 residues. The trim removed 6 bases at V and 2 bases at J, leaving 16 bases unmatched. This TCR derives from a human patient who received a liver transplant. The graft donor may have contributed some T cells. The sample in question was CD4+ T cells from blood, obtained at the 22-month timepoint. V usage is TRBV28 and J usage is TRBJ1-5, with 7 bases aligning to TRBD1. The CDR3 sequence: CASRPPTGYTEGNQPQHF. CDR3 coding DNA: TGTGCCAGCAGACCCCCGACAGGGTATACGGAGGGCAATCAGCCCCAGCATTTT.